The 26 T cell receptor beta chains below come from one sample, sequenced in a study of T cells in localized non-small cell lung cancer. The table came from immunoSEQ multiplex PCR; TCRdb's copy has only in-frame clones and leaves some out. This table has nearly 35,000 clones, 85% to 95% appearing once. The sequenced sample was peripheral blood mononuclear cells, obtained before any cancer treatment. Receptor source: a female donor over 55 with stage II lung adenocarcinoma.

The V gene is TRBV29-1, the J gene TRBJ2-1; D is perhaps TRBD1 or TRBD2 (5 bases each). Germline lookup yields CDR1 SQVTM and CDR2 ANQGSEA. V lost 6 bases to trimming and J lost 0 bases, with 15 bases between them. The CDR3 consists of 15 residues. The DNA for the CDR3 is TGCAGCGTCCCCGGGGCGACGAGCTCCTACAATGAGCAGTTCTTC. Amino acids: CSVPGATSSYNEQFF.

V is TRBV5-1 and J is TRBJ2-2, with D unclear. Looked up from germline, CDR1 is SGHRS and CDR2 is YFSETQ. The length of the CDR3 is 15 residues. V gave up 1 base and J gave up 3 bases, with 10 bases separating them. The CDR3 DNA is TGCGCCAGCAGCTTGAGGGCAGGAGACACCGGGGAGCTGTTTTTT. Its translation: CASSLRAGDTGELFF.

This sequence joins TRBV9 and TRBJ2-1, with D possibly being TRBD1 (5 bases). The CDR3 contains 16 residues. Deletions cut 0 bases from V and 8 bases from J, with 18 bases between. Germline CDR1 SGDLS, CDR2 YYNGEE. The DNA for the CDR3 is TGTGCCAGCAGCGTAGGTCTAGGGGTACGGCTGGATGAGCAGTTCTTC. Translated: CASSVGLGVRLDEQFF.

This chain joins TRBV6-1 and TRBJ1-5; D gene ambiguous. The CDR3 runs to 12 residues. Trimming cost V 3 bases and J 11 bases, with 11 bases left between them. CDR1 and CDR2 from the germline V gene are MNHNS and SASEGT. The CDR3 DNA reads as TGTGCCAGCAGTGACGTCGGGGTGACCCAGCATTTT. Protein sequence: CASSDVGVTQHF.

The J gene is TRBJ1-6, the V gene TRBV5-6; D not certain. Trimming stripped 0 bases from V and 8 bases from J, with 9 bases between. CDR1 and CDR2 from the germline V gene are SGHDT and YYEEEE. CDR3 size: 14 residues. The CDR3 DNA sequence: TGTGCCAGCAGCTTGGTCGGGGTGGATTCACCCCTCCACTTT. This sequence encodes CASSLVGVDSPLHF.

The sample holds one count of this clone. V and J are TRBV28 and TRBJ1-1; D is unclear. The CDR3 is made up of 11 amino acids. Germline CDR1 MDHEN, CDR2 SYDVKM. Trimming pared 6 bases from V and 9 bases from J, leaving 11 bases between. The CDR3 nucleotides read TGTGCCAGCAGCCCCTTGCTGAAAGCTTTCTTT. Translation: CASSPLLKAFF.

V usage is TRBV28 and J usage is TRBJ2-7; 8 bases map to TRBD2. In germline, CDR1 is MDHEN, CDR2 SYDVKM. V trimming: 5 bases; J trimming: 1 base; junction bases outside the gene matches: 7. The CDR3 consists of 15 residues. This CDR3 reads CASSPSGSLSYEQYF. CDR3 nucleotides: TGTGCCAGCAGTCCAAGCGGGAGCCTTTCCTACGAGCAGTACTTC. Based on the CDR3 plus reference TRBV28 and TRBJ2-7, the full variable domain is DVKVTQSSRYLVKRTGEKVFLECVQDMDHENMFWYRQDPGLGLRLIYFSYDVKMKEKGDIPEGYSVSREKKERFSLILESASTNQTSMYLCASSPSGSLSYEQYFGPGTRLTVT.

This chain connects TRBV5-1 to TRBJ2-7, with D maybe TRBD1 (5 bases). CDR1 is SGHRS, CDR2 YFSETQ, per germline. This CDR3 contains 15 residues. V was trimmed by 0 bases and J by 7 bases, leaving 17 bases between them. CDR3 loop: CASSLDGAPQWEQYF. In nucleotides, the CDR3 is TGCGCCAGCAGCTTGGATGGGGCCCCTCAATGGGAGCAGTACTTC.

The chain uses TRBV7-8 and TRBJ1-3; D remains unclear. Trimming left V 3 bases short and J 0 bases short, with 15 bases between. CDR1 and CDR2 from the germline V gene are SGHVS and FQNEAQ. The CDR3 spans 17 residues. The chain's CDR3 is CASSFSPGQSSGNTIYF. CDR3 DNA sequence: TGTGCCAGCAGCTTTAGCCCGGGCCAGAGCTCTGGAAACACCATATATTTT. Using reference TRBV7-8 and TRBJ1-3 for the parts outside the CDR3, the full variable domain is GAGVSQSPRYKVAKRGQDVALRCDPISGHVSLFWYQQALGQGPEFLTYFQNEAQLDKSGLPSDRFFAERPEGSVSTLKIQRTQQEDSAVYLCASSFSPGQSSGNTIYFGEGSWLTVV.

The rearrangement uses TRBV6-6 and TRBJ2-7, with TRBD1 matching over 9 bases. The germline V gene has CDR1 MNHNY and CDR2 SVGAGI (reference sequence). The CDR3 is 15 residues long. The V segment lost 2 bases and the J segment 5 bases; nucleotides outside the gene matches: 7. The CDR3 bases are TGTGCCAGCAGTTACCGGCGGACAGGGGCCGACGAGCAGTACTTC. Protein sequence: CASSYRRTGADEQYF.

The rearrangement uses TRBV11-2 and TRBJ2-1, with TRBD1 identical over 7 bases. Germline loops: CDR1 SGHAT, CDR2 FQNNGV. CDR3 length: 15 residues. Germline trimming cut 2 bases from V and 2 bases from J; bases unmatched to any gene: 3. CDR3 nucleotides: TGTGCCAGCAGCTTATCGACAGGGACCTACAATGAGCAGTTCTTC. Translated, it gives CASSLSTGTYNEQFF.

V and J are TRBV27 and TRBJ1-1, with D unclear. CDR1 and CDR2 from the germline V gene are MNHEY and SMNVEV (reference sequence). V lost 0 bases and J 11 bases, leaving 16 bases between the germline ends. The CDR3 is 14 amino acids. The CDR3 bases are TGTGCCAGCAGTTTATCTTGGGCCGGCCCCAGCGCTTTCTTT. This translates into CASSLSWAGPSAFF.

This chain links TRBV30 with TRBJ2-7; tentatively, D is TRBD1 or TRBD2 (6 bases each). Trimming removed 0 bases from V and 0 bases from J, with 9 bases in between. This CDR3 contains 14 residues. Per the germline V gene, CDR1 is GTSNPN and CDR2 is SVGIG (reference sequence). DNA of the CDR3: TGTGCCTGGAGTGTTGGGGGGCCCTCCTACGAGCAGTACTTC. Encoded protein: CAWSVGGPSYEQYF. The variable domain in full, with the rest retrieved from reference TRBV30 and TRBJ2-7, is SQTIHQWPATLVQPVGSPLSLECTVEGTSNPNLYWYRQAAGRGLQLLFYSVGIGQISSEVPQNLSASRPQDRQFILSSKKLLLSDSGFYLCAWSVGGPSYEQYFGPGTRLTVT.

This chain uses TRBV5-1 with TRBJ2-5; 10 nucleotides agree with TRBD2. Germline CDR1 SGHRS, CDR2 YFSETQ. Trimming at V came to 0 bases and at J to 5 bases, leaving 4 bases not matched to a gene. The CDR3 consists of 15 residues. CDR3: CASSLDLAGAETQYF. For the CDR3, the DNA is TGCGCCAGCAGCTTGGACCTAGCGGGGGCGGAGACCCAGTACTTC.

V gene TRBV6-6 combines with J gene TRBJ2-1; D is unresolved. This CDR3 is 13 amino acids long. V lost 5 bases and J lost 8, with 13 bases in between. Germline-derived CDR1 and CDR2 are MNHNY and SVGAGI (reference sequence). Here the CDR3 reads CASSPPLVDEQFF. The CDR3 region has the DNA TGTGCCAGCAGTCCTCCTTTGGTTGATGAGCAGTTCTTC.

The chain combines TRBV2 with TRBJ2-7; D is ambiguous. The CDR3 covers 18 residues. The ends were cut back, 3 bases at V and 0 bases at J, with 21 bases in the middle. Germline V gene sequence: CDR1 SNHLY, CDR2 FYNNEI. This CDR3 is CASSDNADYLFSSYEQYF. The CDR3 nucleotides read TGTGCCAGCAGTGATAATGCGGATTATTTATTCAGCTCCTACGAGCAGTACTTC.

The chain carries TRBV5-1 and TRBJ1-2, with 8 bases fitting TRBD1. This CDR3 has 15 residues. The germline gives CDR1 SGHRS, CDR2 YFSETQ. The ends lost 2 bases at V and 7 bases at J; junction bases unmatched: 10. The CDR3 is CASSLQGEKDGGYTF. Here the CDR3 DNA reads TGCGCCAGCAGCTTACAGGGGGAGAAGGACGGTGGCTACACCTTC.

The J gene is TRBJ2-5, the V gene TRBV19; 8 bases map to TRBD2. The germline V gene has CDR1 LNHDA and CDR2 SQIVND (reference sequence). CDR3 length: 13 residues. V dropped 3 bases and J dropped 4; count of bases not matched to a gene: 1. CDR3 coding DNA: TGTGCCAGTAGTATGAGCGGGGGAGAGACCCAGTACTTC. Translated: CASSMSGGETQYF.

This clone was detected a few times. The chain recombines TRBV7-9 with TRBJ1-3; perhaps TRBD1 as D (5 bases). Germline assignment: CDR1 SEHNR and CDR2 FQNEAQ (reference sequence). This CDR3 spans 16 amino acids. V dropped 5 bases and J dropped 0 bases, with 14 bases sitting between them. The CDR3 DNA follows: TGTGCCAGCAGCACCCCGGGGCTCCGCTCTGGAAACACCATATATTTT. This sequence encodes CASSTPGLRSGNTIYF.

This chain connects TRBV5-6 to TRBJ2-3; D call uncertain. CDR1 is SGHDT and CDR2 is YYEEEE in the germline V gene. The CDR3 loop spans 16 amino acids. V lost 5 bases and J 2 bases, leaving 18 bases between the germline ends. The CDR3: CASSLLAVLSTDTQYF. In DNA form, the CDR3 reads TGTGCCAGCAGTCTCCTGGCGGTCCTTTCCACAGATACGCAGTATTTT. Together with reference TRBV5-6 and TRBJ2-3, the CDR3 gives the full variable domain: DAGVTQSPTHLIKTRGQQVTLRCSPKSGHDTVSWYQQALGQGPQFIFQYYEEEERQRGNFPDRFSGHQFPNYSSELNVNALLLGDSALYLCASSLLAVLSTDTQYFGPGTRLTVL.

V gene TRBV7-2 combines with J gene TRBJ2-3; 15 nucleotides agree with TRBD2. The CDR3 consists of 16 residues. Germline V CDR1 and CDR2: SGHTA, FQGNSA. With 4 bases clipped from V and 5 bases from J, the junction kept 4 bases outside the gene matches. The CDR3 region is CASSSGTSGGRDTQYF. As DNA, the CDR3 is TGTGCCAGCAGCTCCGGGACTAGCGGGGGGAGAGATACGCAGTATTTT.

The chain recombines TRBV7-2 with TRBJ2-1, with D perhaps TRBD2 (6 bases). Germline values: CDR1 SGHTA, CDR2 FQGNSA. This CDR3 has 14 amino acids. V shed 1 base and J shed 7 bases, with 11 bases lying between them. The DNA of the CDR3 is TGTGCCAGCAGCTTAGTCCGGGAGAGTAATGAGCAGTTCTTC. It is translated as CASSLVRESNEQFF.

The DNA for the CDR3 is TGCAGCCATTATGGGGGGCCCACCGGGGAGCTGTTTTTT. It specifies CSHYGGPTGELFF. V and J are TRBV29-1 and TRBJ2-2; perhaps D is TRBD1 or TRBD2 (6 bases each). Trimming removed 8 bases at V and 4 bases at J, with 14 bases between. In germline, CDR1 is SQVTM, CDR2 ANQGSEA. The CDR3 has 13 residues.

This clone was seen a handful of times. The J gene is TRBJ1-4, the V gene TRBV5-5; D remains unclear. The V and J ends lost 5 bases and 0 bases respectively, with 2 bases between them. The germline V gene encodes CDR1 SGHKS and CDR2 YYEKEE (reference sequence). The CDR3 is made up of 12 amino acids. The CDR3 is CASSATNEKLFF. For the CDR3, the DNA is TGTGCCAGCAGTGCAACTAATGAAAAACTGTTTTTT.

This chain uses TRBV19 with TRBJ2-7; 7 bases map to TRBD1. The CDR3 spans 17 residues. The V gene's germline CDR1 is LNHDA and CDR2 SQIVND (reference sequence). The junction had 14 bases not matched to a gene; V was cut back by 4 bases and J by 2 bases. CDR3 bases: TGTGCCAGTAGTACCCGGGACAGCCCGGTAGGAGCCTACGAGCAGTACTTC. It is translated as CASSTRDSPVGAYEQYF.

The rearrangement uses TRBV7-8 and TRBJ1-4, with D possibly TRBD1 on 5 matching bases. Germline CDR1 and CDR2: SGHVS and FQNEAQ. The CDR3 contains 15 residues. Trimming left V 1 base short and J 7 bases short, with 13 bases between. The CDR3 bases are TGTGCCAGCAGCTTAGGACCAGGGCTTGGTGAAAAACTGTTTTTT. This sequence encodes CASSLGPGLGEKLFF.